This T cell receptor beta chain originates from a study of lymphopenia after photon versus proton radiotherapy. Overall study results and limits: Under photons, naive T cells and diversity fell while effector/memory populations rose. After lymphocyte nadir, photon-treated repertoires showed oligoclonal expansion, especially CD8+ Temra.

Germline CDR1 SGHTS, CDR2 YDEGEE. The CDR3 covers 14 residues. Between the trimmed V and J ends, which lost 6 bases and 0 bases, there was a span of 9 bases. For this clone: Its antigen remains unknown.

Method: immunoSEQ multiplex PCR; TCRdb's copy keeps in-frame clones and lacks some. This sample yields nearly 25,000 clones, of which over 80% are seen a single time; 20% to 25% belongs to the top ten. The rearrangement links TRBV5-8 to TRBJ2-2, with D tentatively TRBD1 (5 bases). This receptor was identified in a woman between 70 and 85 years old with pancreatic cancer. The specimen was peripheral blood, collected from a patient treated with proton-based radiotherapy. The CDR3 is CASKRGANTGELFF. The CDR3 DNA reads as TGTGCCAGCAAAAGGGGCGCGAACACCGGGGAGCTGTTTTTT.